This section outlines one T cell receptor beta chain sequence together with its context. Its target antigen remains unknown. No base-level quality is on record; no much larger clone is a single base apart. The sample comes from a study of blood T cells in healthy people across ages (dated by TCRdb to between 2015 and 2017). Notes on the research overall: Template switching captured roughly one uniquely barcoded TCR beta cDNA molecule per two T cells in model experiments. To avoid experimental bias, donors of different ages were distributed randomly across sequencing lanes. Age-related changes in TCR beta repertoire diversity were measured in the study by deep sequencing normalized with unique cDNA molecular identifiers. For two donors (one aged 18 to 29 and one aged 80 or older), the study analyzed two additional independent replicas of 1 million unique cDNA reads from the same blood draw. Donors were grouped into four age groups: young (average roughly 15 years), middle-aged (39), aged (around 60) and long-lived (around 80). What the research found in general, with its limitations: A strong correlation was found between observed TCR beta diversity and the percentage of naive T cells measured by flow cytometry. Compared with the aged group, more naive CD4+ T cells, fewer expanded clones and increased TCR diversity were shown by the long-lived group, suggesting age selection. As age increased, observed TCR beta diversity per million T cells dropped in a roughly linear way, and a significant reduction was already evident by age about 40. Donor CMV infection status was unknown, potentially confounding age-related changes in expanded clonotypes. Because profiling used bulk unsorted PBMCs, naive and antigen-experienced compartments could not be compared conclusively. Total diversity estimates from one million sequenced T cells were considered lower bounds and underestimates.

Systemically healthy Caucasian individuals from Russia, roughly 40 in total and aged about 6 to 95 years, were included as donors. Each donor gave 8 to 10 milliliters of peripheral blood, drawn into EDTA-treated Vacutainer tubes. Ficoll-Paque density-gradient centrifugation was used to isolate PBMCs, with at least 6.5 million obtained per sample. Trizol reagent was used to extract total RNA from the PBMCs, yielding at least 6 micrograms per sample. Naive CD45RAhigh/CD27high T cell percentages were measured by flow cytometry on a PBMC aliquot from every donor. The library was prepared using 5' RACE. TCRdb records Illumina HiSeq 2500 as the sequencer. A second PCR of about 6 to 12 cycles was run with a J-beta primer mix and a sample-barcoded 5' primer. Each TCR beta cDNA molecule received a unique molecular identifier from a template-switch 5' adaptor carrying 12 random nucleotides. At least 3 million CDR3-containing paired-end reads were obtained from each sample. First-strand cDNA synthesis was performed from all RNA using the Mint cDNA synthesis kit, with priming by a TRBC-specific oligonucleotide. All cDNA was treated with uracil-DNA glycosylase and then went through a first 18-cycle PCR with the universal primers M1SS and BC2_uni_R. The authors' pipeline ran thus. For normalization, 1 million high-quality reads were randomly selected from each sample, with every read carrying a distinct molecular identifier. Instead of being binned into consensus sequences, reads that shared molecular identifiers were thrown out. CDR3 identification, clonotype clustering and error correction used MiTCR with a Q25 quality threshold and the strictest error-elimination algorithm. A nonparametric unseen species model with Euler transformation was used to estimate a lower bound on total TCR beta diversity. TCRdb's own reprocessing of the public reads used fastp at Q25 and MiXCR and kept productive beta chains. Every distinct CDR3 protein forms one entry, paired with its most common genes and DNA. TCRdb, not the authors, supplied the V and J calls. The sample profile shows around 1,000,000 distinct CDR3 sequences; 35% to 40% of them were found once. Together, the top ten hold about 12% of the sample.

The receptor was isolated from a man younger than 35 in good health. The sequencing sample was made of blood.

The base sequence is TGCAGTGCCAACTCGGGGGGGACAGGGACGAACACCGGGGAGCTGTTTTTT. Its protein product is CSANSGGTGTNTGELFF. This chain is built from TRBV20-1 and TRBJ2-2; a tentative D call is TRBD1 (9 bases match). Spanning cysteine to phenylalanine, the CDR3 consists of 17 amino acids. Only CDR3 DNA is held: 51 bases, read in frame from base 1. Trimming takes 6 bases from V and 0 bases from J, and the germline ends sit 20 bases apart. Looking up the germline V gene (reference sequence) yields CDR1 DFQATT and CDR2 SNEGSKA.